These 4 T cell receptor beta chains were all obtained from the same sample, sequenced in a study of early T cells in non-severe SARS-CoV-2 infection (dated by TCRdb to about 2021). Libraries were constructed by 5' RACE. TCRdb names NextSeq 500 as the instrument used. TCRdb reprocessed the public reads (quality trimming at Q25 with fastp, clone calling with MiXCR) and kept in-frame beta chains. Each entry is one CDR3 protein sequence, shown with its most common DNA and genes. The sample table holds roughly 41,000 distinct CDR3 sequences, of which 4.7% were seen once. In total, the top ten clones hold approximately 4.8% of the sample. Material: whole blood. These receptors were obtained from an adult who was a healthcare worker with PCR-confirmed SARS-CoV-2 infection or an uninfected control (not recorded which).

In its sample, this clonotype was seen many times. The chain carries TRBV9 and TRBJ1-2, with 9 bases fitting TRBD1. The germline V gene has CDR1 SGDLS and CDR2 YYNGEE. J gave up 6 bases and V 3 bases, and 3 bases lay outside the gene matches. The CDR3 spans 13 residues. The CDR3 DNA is TGTGCCAGCAGCGGAACAGGGGGCGATGGCTACACCTTC. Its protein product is CASSGTGGDGYTF.

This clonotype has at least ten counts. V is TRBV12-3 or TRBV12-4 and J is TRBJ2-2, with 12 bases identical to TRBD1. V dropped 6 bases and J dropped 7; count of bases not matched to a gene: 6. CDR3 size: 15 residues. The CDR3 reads CASSGTGGVVGELFF. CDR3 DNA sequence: TGTGCCAGCAGCGGGACAGGGGGCGTTGTCGGGGAGCTGTTTTTT.

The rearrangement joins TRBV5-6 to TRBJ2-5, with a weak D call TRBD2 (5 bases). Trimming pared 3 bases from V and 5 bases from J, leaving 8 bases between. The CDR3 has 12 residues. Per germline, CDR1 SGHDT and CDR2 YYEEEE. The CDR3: CASSWRLETQYF. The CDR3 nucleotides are TGTGCCAGCAGCTGGAGGTTGGAGACCCAGTACTTC.

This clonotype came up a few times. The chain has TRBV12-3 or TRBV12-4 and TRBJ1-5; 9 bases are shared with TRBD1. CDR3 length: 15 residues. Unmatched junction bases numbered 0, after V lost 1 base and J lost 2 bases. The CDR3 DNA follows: TGTGCCAGCAGTTTAGGGGACAGGGGCAATCAGCCCCAGCATTTT. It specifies CASSLGDRGNQPQHF.